This paragraph reports one T cell receptor (beta chain). Its target is not known. The sample originates from a study of cytomegalovirus exposure and HLA in healthy donors. V shed 5 bases and J shed 3 bases, with 8 bases lying between them. Germline CDR1 and CDR2: GTSNPN and SVGIG (reference sequence). The CDR3 consists of 12 residues. The study, taken as a whole, reports: Most observed TCR sequences were rare, whereas some public TCRs were detected in many donors.

PCR employed 60 Vbeta and 13 Jbeta primers. This table comes from immunoSEQ multiplex PCR, and its TCRdb copy is limited to in-frame clones, with some not included. The table includes around 130,000 clones, approximately 80% detected once. The gene calls are TRBV30 and TRBJ1-5, with a weak D call TRBD1 (6 bases). This receptor was obtained from a man between 18 and 29 years old in good health and CMV-seronegative. The sequenced sample was PBMCs. The CDR3 DNA is TGTGCCTGGGGGGGCCCCAATCAGCCCCAGCATTTT. This gives the protein CAWGGPNQPQHF.